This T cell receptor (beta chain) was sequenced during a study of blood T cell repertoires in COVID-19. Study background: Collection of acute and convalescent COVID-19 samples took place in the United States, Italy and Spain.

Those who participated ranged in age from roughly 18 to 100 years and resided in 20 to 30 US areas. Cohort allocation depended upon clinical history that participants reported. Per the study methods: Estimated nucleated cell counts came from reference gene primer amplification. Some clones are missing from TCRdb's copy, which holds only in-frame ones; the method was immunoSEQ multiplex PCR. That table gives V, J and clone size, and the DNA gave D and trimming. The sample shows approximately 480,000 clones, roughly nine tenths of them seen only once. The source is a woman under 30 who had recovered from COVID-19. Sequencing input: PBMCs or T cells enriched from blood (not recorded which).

The DNA of the CDR3 is TGTGCCAGCAGTTACTCGTTGTTAGGAAACACCATATATTTT. Translated, it gives CASSYSLLGNTIYF. The V and J genes are TRBV6-6 and TRBJ1-3; D ambiguous. CDR1 and CDR2 from the germline V gene are MNHNY and SVGAGI (reference sequence). The CDR3 runs to 14 residues. Trimming left V 0 bases short and J 4 bases short, with 7 bases between.